This TCR beta chain was retrieved from a study of a mutant IDH1 vaccine in newly diagnosed glioma. Looking at the study overall: Sex distribution of treated patients was approximately 60% male and roughly 38% female; mean age was around 42 years. Patients' prior therapy spanned radiotherapy, temozolomide, or both; most underwent both. Findings of the study overall: Any relationship between pseudoprogression and changes in top peripheral T cell clonotypes seemed absent.

The CDR3 spans 16 residues. CDR1 is GTSNPN and CDR2 is SVGIG in the germline V gene (reference sequence). The J segment lost 1 base and the V segment lost 1 base, leaving 8 bases of the junction unmatched. This sample's time point: baseline, week 1 (first vaccination visit). Treatment given: pre-vaccination baseline after standard-of-care therapy. Those who donated had recent WHO grade 3 or 4 IDH1-mutant, ATRX-lost astrocytomas. On this clone itself: Its antigen is unidentified.

Assay used: immunoSEQ multiplex PCR; TCRdb lists only in-frame clones, some missing. Of under 90,000 clones in the sample, 79% are singletons; the top ten hold more than 8%. Sample: PBMCs, taken from a glioma patient treated with radiotherapy, temozolomide or both. The sequence derives from a man between 50 and 59 years old with glioma. This chain links TRBV30 with TRBJ1-1; 8 bases are a match to TRBD1. CDR3: CAWSGGQGGQNTEAFF. As DNA, the CDR3 is TGTGCCTGGAGTGGTGGACAGGGCGGGCAGAACACTGAAGCTTTCTTT. Full variable domain (rest looked up from reference TRBV30 and TRBJ1-1): SQTIHQWPATLVQPVGSPLSLECTVEGTSNPNLYWYRQAAGRGLQLLFYSVGIGQISSEVPQNLSASRPQDRQFILSSKKLLLSDSGFYLCAWSGGQGGQNTEAFFGQGTRLTVV.